This T cell receptor beta chain was sequenced during a study of shared clonotypes between healthy human individuals. Genomic DNA belonging to each subset was distributed in equal measure over several immunoSEQ plates. Produced via immunoSEQ multiplex PCR; TCRdb's table is partial and in-frame only. The repertoire has millions of clones, more than 85% of them found once; the top ten carry under 0.45%. In germline, CDR1 is MDHEN, CDR2 SYDVKM. The J segment lost 3 bases and the V segment lost 4 bases, leaving 8 bases of the junction unmatched. The CDR3 runs to 15 residues. Broader study findings: What naive subsets generally showed was a larger estimated richness than memory subsets showed. It was observed that around 5% of naive CD4 clonotypes were shared across several donors.

Donors were healthy HIV-negative adults without recent acute infections or vaccinations. On this clone: What it recognizes is unknown.

This chain uses TRBV28 with TRBJ1-2; TRBD1 aligns across 7 bases. Material for sequencing was naive CD4+ T cells from PBMCs. Indicated subset: CD45RA+ positively selected. The receptor comes from a man aged 18 to 29 in good health. Some clones in this sample may be carry-over from other donors' samples. This CDR3 reads CASSSEGAGDYGYTF. The DNA of the CDR3 is TGTGCCAGCAGTTCCGAGGGGGCGGGTGACTATGGCTACACCTTC.